This passage covers 26 T cell receptor beta chains from one sample sequenced in a study of identical twins. TCRdb re-derived calls from the 5' RACE reads in MiXCR, one entry per CDR3 protein. The sample has 400,000 to 500,000 distinct CDR3 sequences, about 18% seen once; the top ten hold around 12%. Material: naive T cells sorted from blood. Receptors were obtained from a man between 45 and 60 years old in good health.

The chain couples TRBV4-3 to TRBJ2-1; perhaps TRBD2 as D (6 bases). The CDR3 is made up of 15 amino acids. CDR1 and CDR2 (germline): LGHNA, YSLEER. With 1 base removed from V and 7 bases from J, the gap between germline ends came to 14 bases. The chain's CDR3 is CASSQVPGLANEQFF. CDR3 DNA sequence: TGCGCCAGCAGCCAAGTTCCGGGACTCGCGAATGAGCAGTTCTTC.

The rearrangement links TRBV6-2 or TRBV6-3 to TRBJ2-1; TRBD2 might be the D (5 bases). V lost 6 bases and J 3 bases, leaving 15 bases between the germline ends. The CDR3 sequence is 15 residues long. Germline V lookup: CDR1 MNHEY, CDR2 SVGEGT. This CDR3 reads CASSPHQRLYNEQFF. The CDR3 DNA sequence: TGTGCCAGCAGCCCTCACCAGCGGCTCTACAATGAGCAGTTCTTC.

The CDR3 DNA follows: TGTGCCAGCAGTTTACAGGGTGCCGAGCAGTACTTC. Its protein is CASSLQGAEQYF. V is TRBV27 and J is TRBJ2-7; tentatively, D is TRBD1 (5 bases). V shed 2 bases and J shed 6 bases, with 8 bases lying between them. The CDR3 contains 12 residues. Germline V lookup: CDR1 MNHEY, CDR2 SMNVEV (reference sequence).

At least ten counts were recorded for this clonotype. This rearrangement joins TRBV6-5 to TRBJ2-7; D may correspond to TRBD1 or TRBD2 (5 bases each). Between the trimmed V and J ends, which lost 0 bases and 3 bases, there was a span of 9 bases. CDR1 and CDR2 (germline): MNHEY, SVGAGI. This CDR3 region has 14 residues. This chain's CDR3 is CASSYSEGYYEQYF. CDR3 in DNA: TGTGCCAGCAGTTACTCCGAGGGGTACTACGAGCAGTACTTC.

This clonotype appeared many times. The V gene is TRBV29-1, the J gene TRBJ2-5, with 10 bases identical to TRBD2. Trimming took 1 base from V and 1 from J; bases not matched to a gene: 3. The CDR3 totals 15 residues. From germline, CDR1 is SQVTM and CDR2 ANQGSEA. This CDR3 is CSVEALAGVQETQYF. CDR3 in DNA: TGCAGCGTTGAAGCGCTAGCGGGGGTCCAAGAGACCCAGTACTTC.

Only a few counts were recorded for this clonotype. The J gene is TRBJ2-5, the V gene TRBV7-9; D might be TRBD1 (6 bases). The V gene lost 6 bases and the J gene lost 5 bases, with 25 bases spanning the gap. CDR3 length: 17 amino acids. Germline V lookup: CDR1 SEHNR, CDR2 FQNEAQ (reference sequence). The CDR3 DNA sequence: TGTGCCAGCAGTCAGCTAGATGGTACAGGGAAGGTGGAGACCCAGTACTTC. Protein product: CASSQLDGTGKVETQYF.

Remarks on this clonotype: At one end the junction does not follow the germline gene, possibly because of a read error. The chain carries TRBV12-3 or TRBV12-4 and TRBJ1-1; D remains unclear. The CDR3 contains 14 residues. CDR3 region: CPSSLLLENTEAFF. Here the CDR3 DNA reads TGTCCCAGCAGTTTATTGTTAGAGAACACTGAAGCTTTCTTT.

The chain has TRBV7-8 and TRBJ2-5; D not certain. Looked up from germline, CDR1 is SGHVS and CDR2 is FQNEAQ. V was shortened by 2 bases and J by 1 base, with 11 bases between the two germline ends. This CDR3 is 15 amino acids long. CDR3 region: CASSLSPIGQETQYF. The DNA of the CDR3 is TGTGCCAGCAGCTTATCCCCAATCGGCCAAGAGACCCAGTACTTC.

The chain couples TRBV7-9 to TRBJ2-2; TRBD1 matches at 9 bases. CDR3 length: 16 residues. The germline gives CDR1 SEHNR, CDR2 FQNEAQ (reference sequence). V shed 5 bases, J shed 2 bases, and the junction held 6 bases outside the gene matches. In nucleotides, the CDR3 is TGTGCCAGCAGCACCCCGGACAGGGGAAACACCGGGGAGCTGTTTTTT. Residues: CASSTPDRGNTGELFF.

This clonotype was counted a few times. DNA of the CDR3: TGTGCCAGCAGCCATGGGACAGGCGACGAGCAGTACTTC. Protein product: CASSHGTGDEQYF. This chain links TRBV7-9 with TRBJ2-7; TRBD1 matches at 8 bases. Trimming at V came to 5 bases and at J to 5 bases, leaving 5 bases not matched to a gene. This CDR3 is 13 amino acids long. CDR1 is SEHNR and CDR2 is FQNEAQ in the germline V gene (reference sequence).

J is TRBJ1-3 and V is TRBV11-2, with D unclear. Germline CDR1 reads SGHAT; CDR2 reads FQNNGV. The CDR3 extends over 15 amino acids. V shed 0 bases and J shed 4 bases, with 10 bases lying between them. This CDR3 is CASSLEDYSGNTIYF. In nucleotides, the CDR3 is TGTGCCAGCAGCTTAGAAGACTACTCCGGAAACACCATATATTTT.

The chain links TRBV12-3 or TRBV12-4 to TRBJ2-2; 7 bases align to TRBD2. This CDR3 contains 15 residues. V dropped 2 bases and J dropped 1; count of bases not matched to a gene: 1. The CDR3 loop is CASSLRGENTGELFF. For the CDR3, the DNA is TGTGCCAGCAGTTTACGGGGGGAGAACACCGGGGAGCTGTTTTTT.

The chain carries TRBV6-1 and TRBJ2-7, with TRBD1 matching over 7 bases. Germline CDR1 MNHNS, CDR2 SASEGT. The CDR3 is made up of 14 amino acids. Trimming took 7 bases from V and 4 from J; bases not matched to a gene: 10. CDR3 loop: CASNTGVNWYEQYF. The CDR3 coding sequence is TGTGCCAGCAACACAGGGGTTAATTGGTACGAGCAGTACTTC.

This clonotype was counted a few times. The chain joins TRBV5-6 to TRBJ1-2; D not resolved. The V end was cut by 4 bases, the J end by 5 bases, with 12 bases between. Germline V lookup: CDR1 SGHDT, CDR2 YYEEEE. The CDR3 totals 13 residues. CDR3 nucleotides: TGTGCCAGCAGCGACACCGACACGTATGGCTACACCTTC. Translated, it gives CASSDTDTYGYTF.

This clonotype came up a few times. J is TRBJ2-4 and V is TRBV11-2; 14 bases are a match to TRBD2. The ends lost 3 bases at V and 6 bases at J; junction bases unmatched: 7. The CDR3 runs to 17 residues. Germline assignment: CDR1 SGHAT and CDR2 FQNNGV. CDR3 sequence: CASSFGLAGGSGNIQYF. CDR3 DNA: TGTGCCAGCAGCTTTGGACTAGCGGGAGGCTCCGGAAACATTCAGTACTTC.

There are many counts of this clonotype. The chain uses TRBV5-1 and TRBJ2-2; 7 bases fit TRBD1. This CDR3 comprises 17 residues. CDR1 and CDR2 from the germline V gene are SGHRS and YFSETQ. V trimming: 2 bases; J trimming: 6 bases; junction bases outside the gene matches: 13. As DNA, the CDR3 is TGCGCCAGCAGCTTCCATCCAGGGACAGAAAGGTCCGGGGAGCTGTTTTTT. It yields the protein CASSFHPGTERSGELFF.

The chain joins TRBV11-2 to TRBJ2-5; 7 nucleotides line up with TRBD2. From germline, CDR1 is SGHAT and CDR2 FQNNGV. After removal of 5 bases from V and 5 bases from J, the junction contained 11 bases not matched to a gene. The CDR3 is 15 residues long. CDR3 protein: CASSPGTTLRETQYF. Here the CDR3 DNA reads TGTGCCAGCAGCCCGGGGACTACCCTCAGGGAGACCCAGTACTTC.

This clonotype was seen a handful of times. The chain links TRBV5-4 to TRBJ2-7, with 8 bases matching TRBD1. Trimming took 4 bases from V and 2 from J; bases not matched to a gene: 8. The germline V gene encodes CDR1 SGHNT and CDR2 YYREEE (reference sequence). The CDR3 has 15 residues. CDR3 nucleotide sequence: TGTGCCAGCAGCCACGACAGGGGTCCCCCCTACGAGCAGTACTTC. Translating it yields CASSHDRGPPYEQYF.

This clonotype occurred many times. This chain links TRBV29-1 with TRBJ2-7; 10 nucleotides line up with TRBD1. J was trimmed by 2 bases and V by 2 bases; bases with no gene match: 9. This CDR3 has 16 residues. Germline-derived CDR1 and CDR2 are SQVTM and ANQGSEA. Here the CDR3 DNA reads TGCAGCGTTGAAAGAGGGTCCGGGACAGGGGCCTACGAGCAGTACTTC. As protein: CSVERGSGTGAYEQYF.

The chain uses TRBV6-2 or TRBV6-3 and TRBJ2-5; possibly TRBD1 or TRBD2 for D (5 bases each). Looked up from germline, CDR1 is MNHEY and CDR2 is SVGEGT. Deletions cut 7 bases from V and 5 bases from J, with 20 bases between. This CDR3 comprises 15 residues. CDR3 region: CASTSWDRLRETQYF. The CDR3 DNA is TGTGCCAGCACCTCTTGGGACCGCCTGAGGGAGACCCAGTACTTC.

This clonotype was detected a few times. V is TRBV4-3 and J is TRBJ2-2; D may be TRBD1 (5 bases). Germline loops: CDR1 LGHNA, CDR2 YSLEER. V was cut by 4 bases and J by 3 bases, with 12 bases left in between. The CDR3 is made up of 15 amino acids. CDR3 nucleotide sequence: TGCGCCAGCAGCCGAGGAGTGACAGACACCGGGGAGCTGTTTTTT. Residues: CASSRGVTDTGELFF.

This clonotype was recorded many times. The chain has TRBV7-6 and TRBJ2-3; no firm D call. The germline gives CDR1 SGHVS, CDR2 FNYEAQ. The CDR3 extends over 12 amino acids. V was cut by 2 bases and J by 6 bases, with 6 bases left in between. The CDR3 is CASSLSYDTQYF. The CDR3 nucleotides read TGTGCCAGCAGCTTATCATACGATACGCAGTATTTT.

This clonotype was detected only a few times. This rearrangement joins TRBV10-3 to TRBJ2-6; D is unclear. The CDR3 sequence is 15 residues long. The germline V gene has CDR1 ENHRY and CDR2 SYGVKD. Trimming cost V 6 bases and J 2 bases, with 11 bases left between them. For the CDR3, the DNA is TGTGCCATCAGATCGATGGGAACTGGGGCCAACGTCCTGACTTTC. Translating gives CAIRSMGTGANVLTF.

Ten or more counts support this clonotype. Compared with germline, one end of the junction differs, possibly owing to a read error. The chain links TRBV29-1 to TRBJ1-1, with a weak D call TRBD1 (6 bases). The CDR3 has 15 amino acids. Germline V gene sequence: CDR1 SQVTM, CDR2 ANQGSEA. This CDR3 reads CSVEWGHTMGTEAFF. Here the CDR3 DNA reads TGCAGCGTTGAATGGGGGCATACAATGGGGACTGAGGCTTTCTTT.

This clonotype was seen many times. The chain has TRBV6-5 and TRBJ2-4; 7 bases match TRBD1. There are 15 residues in the CDR3. The ends lost 2 bases at V and 6 bases at J; junction bases unmatched: 7. Germline V gives CDR1 MNHEY, CDR2 SVGAGI. CDR3 DNA: TGTGCCAGCAGTTACACCCGGGACAGCAGAAACATTCAGTACTTC. It yields the protein CASSYTRDSRNIQYF.

This chain connects TRBV5-6 to TRBJ2-7, with TRBD1 as a possible D gene (7 bases). There are 12 residues in the CDR3. The V gene lost 4 bases and the J gene lost 12 bases, with 17 bases spanning the gap. CDR1 and CDR2 (germline): SGHDT, YYEEEE. The CDR3 protein is CASSASDRDLYF. For the CDR3, the DNA is TGTGCCAGCAGCGCCTCTGACAGGGACTTGTACTTC.